Below, 23 T cell receptor beta chains from the same sample are listed, as sequenced in a study of CD8+CD57+ T cells in acquired aplastic anemia listed by TCRdb under 2018. The listed sequencing device is Illumina HiSeq 2000. TCR beta VDJ combination and CDR3 sequence profiling used genomic DNA as the template. TCRdb reprocessing: public reads trimmed at Q25 with fastp, clones called with MiXCR, in-frame beta chains kept. Each entry merges the rows of one CDR3 protein and shows their most common DNA and genes. Across this sample there are about 210,000 distinct CDR3 sequences, with approximately 60% seen only once. In total, the top ten clones hold 25% to 30% of the sample. Input material: sorted CD4+, CD8+, or CD8+CD57+ T cells (not recorded which) from PBMCs. Receptors were obtained from a human donor in good health.

This clonotype was detected ten times or more. The chain couples TRBV24-1 to TRBJ2-1; D gene uncertain. Germline loops: CDR1 KGHDR, CDR2 SFDVKD. V lost 0 bases, J lost 10 bases, and 6 bases lay in between. CDR3 length: 12 amino acids. The CDR3 is CATSDLFGEQFF. As DNA, the CDR3 is TGTGCCACCAGTGATTTGTTCGGAGAGCAGTTCTTC.

This clonotype was detected only a few times. A much bigger clone sits one base away, suggesting this may be a read error. The gene calls are TRBV9 and TRBJ1-5; possible D gene TRBD1, 5 bases. The CDR3 extends over 14 amino acids. CDR1 and CDR2 from the germline V gene are SGDLS and YYNGEE. The CDR3 DNA sequence: TGTGCCAGCAGCGCCGGACTGGGGGATCAGCCCCAGCTTTTT. Protein: CASSAGLGDQPQLF.

With respect to this clonotype: A junction end diverges from the germline sequence, so it may reflect a read error. The V call is TRBV10-3, the J call TRBJ2-2; 13 nucleotides align to TRBD2. The CDR3 is 18 amino acids. Germline lookup yields CDR1 ENHRY and CDR2 SYGVKD. CDR3 nucleotides: TGTGCCATCAGTGATTGGACTAGCGGGAGAGGGAACACCGAGGAGCTGTTTTTT. This gives the protein CAISDWTSGRGNTEELFF.

This clonotype was detected ten times or more. The chain employs TRBV29-1 and TRBJ2-2; TRBD1 matches 8 bases. V lost 3 bases, J lost 0 bases, and 3 bases stayed unmatched. CDR1 is SQVTM and CDR2 is ANQGSEA in the germline V gene. This CDR3 contains 15 residues. This CDR3 reads CSVEGTGSNTGELFF. The CDR3 DNA follows: TGCAGCGTTGAGGGGACAGGCTCGAACACCGGGGAGCTGTTTTTT.

This clonotype was found many times. The V and J genes are TRBV10-3 and TRBJ1-2; D is uncertain. This CDR3 has 15 residues. The germline CDR1 and CDR2 sequences are ENHRY and SYGVKD. V lost 0 bases, J lost 4 bases, and 12 bases lay in between. CDR3: CAISESSGVRYGYTF. DNA of the CDR3: TGTGCCATCAGTGAGTCGTCGGGCGTCCGCTATGGCTACACCTTC.

This clonotype appeared a few times. The chain links TRBV10-3 to TRBJ2-7; perhaps D is TRBD1 or TRBD2 (5 bases each). V was pared by 7 bases and J by 6 bases, with 16 bases between. CDR1 and CDR2 from the germline V gene are ENHRY and SYGVKD. This CDR3 region has 13 residues. The CDR3 loop is CAITGTGATEQYF. The CDR3 bases are TGTGCCATCACGGGGACCGGGGCCACCGAGCAGTACTTC.

This rearrangement joins TRBV19 to TRBJ1-2, with D hard to call. Per the germline V gene, CDR1 is LNHDA and CDR2 is SQIVND (reference sequence). There are 11 residues in the CDR3. V lost 3 bases and J lost 5, with 4 bases in between. The CDR3 loop is CASSMAYGYTF. CDR3 coding DNA: TGTGCCAGTAGTATGGCGTATGGCTACACCTTC.

In its sample, this clonotype was seen many times. The chain is built from TRBV10-1 and TRBJ1-5; D remains ambiguous. The germline V gene encodes CDR1 WNHNN and CDR2 SYGVQD (reference sequence). CDR3 length equals 15 residues. V was pared by 6 bases and J by 0 bases, with 12 bases between. The CDR3: CASRGVRDSNQPQHF. The CDR3 DNA is TGCGCCAGCAGGGGTGTTAGGGATAGCAATCAGCCCCAGCATTTT.

Many counts were recorded for this clonotype. The chain links TRBV6-5 to TRBJ2-7; possible D gene TRBD2, 6 bases. Germline CDR1 and CDR2: MNHEY and SVGAGI. The CDR3 covers 18 residues. With 0 bases removed from V and 5 bases from J, the gap between germline ends came to 23 bases. In DNA, the CDR3 is TGTGCCAGCAGTTACTCTTCGGCTCTCCCTGGAGGGGTCCACGAGCAGTACTTC. As protein: CASSYSSALPGGVHEQYF.

This sequence joins TRBV7-9 and TRBJ1-3; possible D gene TRBD1, 6 bases. CDR1 SEHNR and CDR2 FQNEAQ come from the germline V gene (reference sequence). V was trimmed by 6 bases and J by 0 bases, leaving 15 bases between them. The CDR3 has 16 residues. CDR3 nucleotides: TGTGCCAGCAGATCGGAGGGGGTATCCTCTGGAAACACCATATATTTT. Protein: CASRSEGVSSGNTIYF.

V usage is TRBV7-9 and J usage is TRBJ1-5; D call uncertain. The V end was cut by 1 base, the J end by 6 bases, with 13 bases between. Per germline, CDR1 SEHNR and CDR2 FQNEAQ (reference sequence). The CDR3 is 15 residues long. The CDR3 nucleotides are TGTGCCAGCAGCTTAGTTGGCGGATATGGTCAGCCCCAGCATTTT. Translating gives CASSLVGGYGQPQHF.

The rearrangement joins TRBV2 to TRBJ2-7; 7 positions agree with TRBD1. CDR3 size: 14 residues. Germline V CDR1 and CDR2: SNHLY, FYNNEI. V lost 2 bases and J lost 2; bases outside the gene matches: 3. CDR3 loop: CASSERGPTYEQYF. The CDR3 coding sequence is TGTGCCAGCAGTGAAAGGGGGCCCACCTACGAGCAGTACTTC. The complete variable domain, with remaining parts taken from reference TRBV2 and TRBJ2-7, reads EPEVTQTPSHQVTQMGQEVILRCVPISNHLYFYWYRQILGQKVEFLVSFYNNEISEKSEIFDDQFSVERPDGSNFTLKIRSTKLEDSAMYFCASSERGPTYEQYFGPGTRLTVT.

V is TRBV10-1 and J is TRBJ2-7; 10 nucleotides agree with TRBD2. Germline CDR1 WNHNN, CDR2 SYGVQD (reference sequence). V was pared by 7 bases and J by 6 bases, with 9 bases of the junction left unmatched. This CDR3 has 14 residues. The CDR3 DNA is TGCGCCAGCACCAAGCGGGGGGGCCCAATCGAGCAGTACTTC. Translated, it gives CASTKRGGPIEQYF.

This clonotype showed up many times. This chain links TRBV10-3 with TRBJ2-2; perhaps TRBD1 as D (6 bases). Deletions cut 6 bases from V and 2 bases from J, with 16 bases between. The CDR3 covers 16 residues. Germline V gene lookup returns CDR1 ENHRY and CDR2 SYGVKD. CDR3 sequence (DNA): TGTGCCATCAGGACCCGAAGGACAGACAACACCGGGGAGCTGTTTTTT. Protein sequence: CAIRTRRTDNTGELFF.

This clonotype was detected many times. The rearrangement links TRBV7-9 to TRBJ2-2; weak D call: TRBD1 (6 bases). Trimming left V 2 bases short and J 6 bases short, with 13 bases between. The CDR3 length is 15 residues. Germline V gene data show CDR1 as SEHNR and CDR2 as FQNEAQ (reference sequence). CDR3 protein: CASSLPRSGAGELFF. CDR3 sequence (DNA): TGTGCCAGCAGCTTACCCAGGTCAGGGGCCGGGGAGCTGTTTTTT. The whole variable domain, filled in from reference TRBV7-9 and TRBJ2-2, reads DTGVSQNPRHKITKRGQNVTFRCDPISEHNRLYWYRQTLGQGPEFLTYFQNEAQLEKSRLLSDRFSAERPKGSFSTLEIQRTEQGDSAMYLCASSLPRSGAGELFFGEGSRLTVL.

This clonotype came up a few times. The chain carries TRBV10-3 and TRBJ2-2, with TRBD1 matching 9 bases. The junction had 10 bases not matched to a gene; V was cut back by 6 bases and J by 5 bases. Germline V gene sequence: CDR1 ENHRY, CDR2 SYGVKD. The CDR3 covers 16 residues. The CDR3 spells CAISEGGQGFTGELFF. In DNA form, the CDR3 reads TGTGCCATCAGCGAAGGGGGACAGGGTTTTACCGGGGAGCTGTTTTTT.

V and J are TRBV7-2 and TRBJ2-7, with 7 bases matching TRBD1. After removal of 1 base from V and 6 bases from J, the junction contained 6 bases not matched to a gene. Germline CDR1 reads SGHTA; CDR2 reads FQGNSA. CDR3 length: 14 residues. The CDR3 nucleotides read TGTGCCAGCAGCTTAGAGACAGGGATTAGCGAGCAGTACTTC. Encoded protein: CASSLETGISEQYF.

This clonotype was counted between two and nine times. CDR3 residues: CASSSGVQRIEQFF. As DNA, the CDR3 is TGTGCCAGCAGTTCAGGGGTCCAACGAATTGAGCAGTTCTTC. This chain joins TRBV7-2 and TRBJ2-1; the D gene is possibly TRBD1 (6 bases). The germline V gene encodes CDR1 SGHTA and CDR2 FQGNSA. The CDR3 spans 14 residues. Trimming took off 6 bases at V and 9 bases at J, with 18 bases between the two ends.

This clonotype has at least ten counts. The genes are TRBV9 and TRBJ1-4; D perhaps matches TRBD1 (6 bases). Germline CDR1 SGDLS, CDR2 YYNGEE. V was trimmed by 3 bases and J by 7 bases, leaving 19 bases between them. The CDR3 length is 16 residues. Here the CDR3 reads CASSERGGWGREKLFF. DNA for the CDR3: TGTGCCAGCAGCGAAAGGGGAGGGTGGGGGCGTGAAAAACTGTTTTTT.

The DNA of the CDR3 is TGTGCCAGCAGTTTAAACTCCGGGACAGTGGTCTACGAGCAGTACTTC. Residues: CASSLNSGTVVYEQYF. The J gene is TRBJ2-7, the V gene TRBV27; 7 bases agree with TRBD1. The junction had 10 bases not matched to a gene; V was cut back by 2 bases and J by 3 bases. Per the germline V gene, CDR1 is MNHEY and CDR2 is SMNVEV (reference sequence). CDR3 length: 16 residues.

The V gene is TRBV11-2, the J gene TRBJ2-7, with 7 bases aligning to TRBD1. Losses at the gene ends were 6 bases for V and 3 bases for J; bases not matched to a gene: 11. This CDR3 has 15 amino acids. Per the germline V gene, CDR1 is SGHAT and CDR2 is FQNNGV. Here the CDR3 DNA reads TGTGCCAGCAGTAAGACAGGGCGTGGAGTCTACGAGCAGTACTTC. Its translation is CASSKTGRGVYEQYF.

The V gene is TRBV7-3, the J gene TRBJ1-1; maybe TRBD1 (5 bases). Between the trimmed V and J ends, which lost 2 bases and 5 bases, there was a span of 12 bases. CDR1 SGHTA and CDR2 FQGTGA come from the germline V gene. The CDR3 sequence is 14 residues long. The CDR3 protein is CASSLGGESTEAFF. CDR3 bases: TGTGCCAGCAGCTTAGGGGGGGAGAGTACTGAAGCTTTCTTT.

This clonotype has a handful of counts. The chain employs TRBV19 and TRBJ1-1; TRBD1 agrees at 7 bases. From germline, CDR1 is LNHDA and CDR2 SQIVND (reference sequence). The CDR3 length is 15 residues. The J segment lost 2 bases and the V segment lost 6 bases, leaving 9 bases of the junction unmatched. CDR3 region: CASSQSGTVNTEAFF. The CDR3 DNA reads as TGTGCCAGTAGCCAATCCGGGACAGTTAACACTGAAGCTTTCTTT.